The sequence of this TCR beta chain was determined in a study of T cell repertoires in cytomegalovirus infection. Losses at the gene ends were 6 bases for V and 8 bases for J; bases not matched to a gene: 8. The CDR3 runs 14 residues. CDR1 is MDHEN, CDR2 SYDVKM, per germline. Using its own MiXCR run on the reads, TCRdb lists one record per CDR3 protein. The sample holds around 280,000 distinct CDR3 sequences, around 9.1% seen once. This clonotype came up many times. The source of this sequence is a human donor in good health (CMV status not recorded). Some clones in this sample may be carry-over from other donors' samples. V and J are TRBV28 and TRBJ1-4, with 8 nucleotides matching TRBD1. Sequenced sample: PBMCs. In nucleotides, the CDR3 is TGTGCCAGCAGCCTATCAGGGGGCGGAGAAAAACTGTTTTTT. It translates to CASSLSGGGEKLFF.